The 14 T cell receptor beta chains given below trace back to one sample, sequenced in a study of tumor and adjacent non-tumor tissue in lung cancer. No cell sorting was done before RNA was extracted from the tissue. Three rounds of nested PCR, following a modified ARM-PCR protocol, produced the TCRbeta library. TCRdb passed the multiplex PCR reads through MiXCR, listing each CDR3 protein once. The sample includes roughly 93,000 distinct CDR3 sequences, 67% of them seen just once. Sequences were obtained from lung tumor tissue. The origin of the receptors is a man aged 60 to 69 with non-small cell lung cancer.

As regards this clonotype: One end of the junction fails to match germline, which may point to a read error. CDR3 nucleotides: TGTGCCAGCAGCTTACTGTTGGGGGCAAGGCAGACCCAATACTTC. This codes for CASSLLLGARQTQYF. The chain joins TRBV7-9 to TRBJ2-5; weak D call: TRBD1 (6 bases). CDR3 length: 15 residues. Germline lookup yields CDR1 SEHNR and CDR2 FQNEAQ (reference sequence).

Remarks on this clonotype: The conserved closing phenylalanine or tryptophan is absent in this CDR3, likely reflecting a read error. The chain uses TRBV6-6 and TRBJ2-4; tentatively, D is TRBD2 (6 bases). CDR1 and CDR2 (germline): MNHNY, SVGAGI (reference sequence). The CDR3 runs to 14 residues. CDR3 sequence (DNA): TGTGCCAACAGTCTTACGGCGGGAAGGGACATTCAGTACATC. It specifies CANSLTAGRDIQYI.

Concerning this clonotype: A much larger clone sits a single nucleotide away, making a read error possible. No conserved phenylalanine or tryptophan ends this CDR3, so it is likely a read error. V usage is TRBV20-1 and J usage is TRBJ2-7; D is possibly TRBD2 (6 bases). Germline CDR1 DFQATT, CDR2 SNEGSKA (reference sequence). The CDR3 is made up of 15 amino acids. Trimming stripped 0 bases from V and 2 bases from J, with 14 bases between. This chain's CDR3 is CSARERGGAPYEQYI. Here the CDR3 DNA reads TGCAGTGCTAGAGAGCGGGGCGGGGCGCCCTACGAGCAGTACATC.

There are many counts of this clonotype. This chain joins TRBV6-2 or TRBV6-3 and TRBJ2-6; no definite D call. Trimming removed 6 bases at V and 0 bases at J, with 21 bases between. The germline gives CDR1 MNHEY, CDR2 SVGEGT. The CDR3 has 19 amino acids. DNA for the CDR3: TGTGCCAGCAGCCGCGGAGCTCACATGTCTTACTCTGGGGCCAACGTCCTGACTTTC. Its translation: CASSRGAHMSYSGANVLTF.

This clonotype was recorded at least ten times. This chain uses TRBV5-4 with TRBJ1-2; D call uncertain. Germline V CDR1 and CDR2: SGHNT, YYREEE (reference sequence). The CDR3 loop spans 15 amino acids. V lost 5 bases and J 2 bases, leaving 16 bases between the germline ends. CDR3 sequence: CASSPRPHSNYGYTF. CDR3 coding DNA: TGTGCCAGCAGTCCCCGACCGCACTCGAACTATGGCTACACCTTC.

Many counts were recorded for this clonotype. The chain has TRBV6-5 and TRBJ1-2, with unresolved D. CDR3 length: 15 amino acids. The V and J ends lost 6 bases and 8 bases respectively, with 22 bases between them. Germline V gene sequence: CDR1 MNHEY, CDR2 SVGAGI. The CDR3 here is CASSKNVGIRKGYTF. The CDR3 DNA sequence: TGTGCCAGCAGCAAAAACGTTGGAATACGGAAGGGCTACACCTTC.

For this clonotype: A read error may be the cause here, since a much bigger clone is one base away. The chain is built from TRBV28 and TRBJ1-5; 10 bases map to TRBD1. The CDR3 extends over 14 amino acids. From germline, CDR1 is MDHEN and CDR2 SYDVKM. With 10 bases clipped from V and 10 bases from J, the junction kept 13 bases outside the gene matches. CDR3 bases: TGTGCCAACAGAACACCGGGACAGGGGAGTCCCCAGCATTTT. Protein sequence: CANRTPGQGSPQHF.

This clonotype came up many times. This chain connects TRBV20-1 to TRBJ2-1; 8 positions agree with TRBD2. CDR1 and CDR2 from the germline V gene are DFQATT and SNEGSKA (reference sequence). V lost 6 bases to trimming and J lost 2 bases; unmatched junction nucleotides: 9. This CDR3 has 15 residues. CDR3 DNA: TGCAGTGCGACCACCGGGACTAGTACCTACAATGAGCAGTTCTTC. This translates into CSATTGTSTYNEQFF.

This clonotype was picked up many times. The gene calls are TRBV10-2 and TRBJ1-5; D gene ambiguous. Germline V gene lookup returns CDR1 WSHSY and CDR2 SAAADI. This CDR3 is 12 amino acids long. The V gene lost 7 bases and the J gene lost 6 bases, with 10 bases spanning the gap. The CDR3 here is CASKNGAQPQHF. The DNA for the CDR3 is TGCGCCAGCAAAAATGGTGCTCAGCCCCAGCATTTT.

This clonotype was seen only a few times. Compared with germline, one end of the junction differs, possibly owing to a read error. The V call is TRBV6-5, the J call TRBJ2-2; 9 bases are shared with TRBD1. In germline, CDR1 is MNHEY, CDR2 SVGAGI. This CDR3 region has 14 residues. The chain's CDR3 is CASSFSQGAGELLF. In DNA, the CDR3 is TGTGCCAGCAGTTTCTCACAGGGGGCTGGGGAGCTGTTATTT.

In regard to this clonotype: Given the absence of the conserved phenylalanine or tryptophan at the CDR3 end, a read error is likely. The chain links TRBV11-2 to TRBJ2-7; the D is unclear. CDR3 length: 12 residues. Germline V CDR1 and CDR2: SGHAT, FQNNGV. CDR3 nucleotide sequence: TGTGTCAGCAGCTTAGGACCGCACGAGCAGTACTTA. Translating it yields CVSSLGPHEQYL.

This clonotype was detected only a few times. At one boundary the junction diverges from the germline segment, which might be a read error. The gene calls are TRBV11-2 and TRBJ2-1; D unresolved. Looked up from germline, CDR1 is SGHAT and CDR2 is FQNNGV. This CDR3 is 13 amino acids long. This chain's CDR3 is CASSLTQYNEQFF. The CDR3 coding sequence is TGTGCCAGCAGCTTAACTCAGTACAATGAGCAATTCTTC.

As concerns this clonotype: Since a much larger clone is just one base distant, this may be a read error. V is TRBV28 and J is TRBJ2-1, with 11 bases aligning to TRBD2. V dropped 2 bases and J dropped 8; count of bases not matched to a gene: 5. The germline CDR1 and CDR2 sequences are MDHEN and SYDVKM. The CDR3 has 15 residues. The CDR3 DNA is TGTGCCAGCAGTTTAGGTAGCGGGAGGGCCCATGAGCAGTTCTTC. The encoded protein is CASSLGSGRAHEQFF.

About this clonotype: A read error may explain this, as a much larger clone is one base away. The chain employs TRBV13 and TRBJ2-1; 7 bases are a match to TRBD1. This CDR3 contains 14 residues. The germline gives CDR1 PRHDT, CDR2 FYEKMQ (reference sequence). V gave up 9 bases and J gave up 4 bases; unmatched junction bases: 9. This chain's CDR3 is CARSPPGQYNEQFF. Written as DNA, the CDR3 is TGTGCCAGAAGCCCCCCGGGACAGTACAATGAGCAGTTCTTC.